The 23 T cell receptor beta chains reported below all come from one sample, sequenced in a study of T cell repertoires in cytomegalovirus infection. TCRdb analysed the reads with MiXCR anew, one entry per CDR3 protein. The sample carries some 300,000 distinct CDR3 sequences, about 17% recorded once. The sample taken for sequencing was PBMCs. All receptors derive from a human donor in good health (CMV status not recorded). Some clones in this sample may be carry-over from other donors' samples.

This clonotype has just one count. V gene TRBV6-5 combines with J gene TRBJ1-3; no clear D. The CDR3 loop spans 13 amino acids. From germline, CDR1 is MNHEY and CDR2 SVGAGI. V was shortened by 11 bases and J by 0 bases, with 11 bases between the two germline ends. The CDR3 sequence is CAAFASSGNTIYF. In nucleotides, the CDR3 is TGTGCCGCTTTTGCGAGCTCTGGAAACACCATATATTTT.

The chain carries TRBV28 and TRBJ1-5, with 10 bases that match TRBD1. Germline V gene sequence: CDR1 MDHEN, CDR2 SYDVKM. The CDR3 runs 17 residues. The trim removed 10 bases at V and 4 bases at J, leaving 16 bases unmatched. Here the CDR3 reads CATRDRGTSRGNQPQHF. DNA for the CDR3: TGTGCCACCCGGGACAGGGGAACGTCTAGAGGGAATCAGCCCCAGCATTTT.

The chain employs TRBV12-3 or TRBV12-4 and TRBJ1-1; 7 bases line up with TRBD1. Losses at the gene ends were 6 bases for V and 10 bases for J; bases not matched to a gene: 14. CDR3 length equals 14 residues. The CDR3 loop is CASSPPGGYRGAFF. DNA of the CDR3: TGTGCCAGCAGCCCTCCGGGGGGCTACAGGGGAGCTTTCTTT.

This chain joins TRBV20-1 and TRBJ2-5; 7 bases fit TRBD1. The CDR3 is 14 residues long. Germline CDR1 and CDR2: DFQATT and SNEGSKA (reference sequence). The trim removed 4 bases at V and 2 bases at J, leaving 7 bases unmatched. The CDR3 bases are TGCAGTGCTACCAGGCCAGGGGGACAAGAGACCCAGTACTTC. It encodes CSATRPGGQETQYF.

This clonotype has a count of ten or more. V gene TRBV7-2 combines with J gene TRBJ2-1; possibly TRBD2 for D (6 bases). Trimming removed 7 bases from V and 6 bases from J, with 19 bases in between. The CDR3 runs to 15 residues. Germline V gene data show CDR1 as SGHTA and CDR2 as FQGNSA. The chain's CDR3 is CASIPFGFGGNEQFF. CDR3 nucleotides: TGTGCCAGCATCCCTTTCGGATTCGGGGGCAATGAGCAGTTCTTC.

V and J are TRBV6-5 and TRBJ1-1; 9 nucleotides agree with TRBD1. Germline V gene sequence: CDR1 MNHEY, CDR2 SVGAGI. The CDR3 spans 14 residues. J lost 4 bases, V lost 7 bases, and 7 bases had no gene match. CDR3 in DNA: TGTGCCAGCAATACACAGGGGGCAGGCACTGAAGCTTTCTTT. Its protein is CASNTQGAGTEAFF.

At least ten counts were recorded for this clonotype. The CDR3 protein is CASSPKAGGTEQYF. The DNA for the CDR3 is TGTGCCAGCAGCCCGAAAGCGGGTGGGACCGAGCAGTACTTC. The genes are TRBV7-6 and TRBJ2-7, with D possibly TRBD2 on 6 matching bases. The CDR3 covers 14 residues. Germline V gene lookup returns CDR1 SGHVS and CDR2 FNYEAQ. V was cut by 5 bases and J by 6 bases, with 17 bases left in between.

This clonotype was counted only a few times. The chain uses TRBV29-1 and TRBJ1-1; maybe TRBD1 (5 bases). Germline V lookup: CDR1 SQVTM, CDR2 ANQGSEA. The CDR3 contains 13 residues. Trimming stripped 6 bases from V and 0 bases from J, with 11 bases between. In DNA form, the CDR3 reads TGCAGCGTACAGGTTTTCCTGAACACTGAAGCTTTCTTT. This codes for CSVQVFLNTEAFF.

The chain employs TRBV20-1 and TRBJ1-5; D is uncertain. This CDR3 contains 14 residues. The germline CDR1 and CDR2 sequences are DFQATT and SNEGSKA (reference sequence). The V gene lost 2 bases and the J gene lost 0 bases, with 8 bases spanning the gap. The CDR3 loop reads CSARRLSSNQPQHF. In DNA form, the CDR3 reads TGCAGTGCTAGAAGACTGAGTAGCAATCAGCCCCAGCATTTT.

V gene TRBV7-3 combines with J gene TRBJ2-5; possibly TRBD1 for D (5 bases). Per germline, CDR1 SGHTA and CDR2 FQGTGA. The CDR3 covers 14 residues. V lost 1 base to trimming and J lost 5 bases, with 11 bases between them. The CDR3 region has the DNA TGTGCCAGCAGCTTAAGGGCAGGGTACGAGACCCAGTACTTC. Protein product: CASSLRAGYETQYF.

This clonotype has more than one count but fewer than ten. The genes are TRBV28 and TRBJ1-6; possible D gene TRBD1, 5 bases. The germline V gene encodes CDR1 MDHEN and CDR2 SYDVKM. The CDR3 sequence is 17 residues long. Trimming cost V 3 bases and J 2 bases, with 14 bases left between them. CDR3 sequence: CASSLGDVGAYNSPLHF. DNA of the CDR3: TGTGCCAGCAGTTTGGGGGATGTCGGTGCCTATAATTCACCCCTCCACTTT.

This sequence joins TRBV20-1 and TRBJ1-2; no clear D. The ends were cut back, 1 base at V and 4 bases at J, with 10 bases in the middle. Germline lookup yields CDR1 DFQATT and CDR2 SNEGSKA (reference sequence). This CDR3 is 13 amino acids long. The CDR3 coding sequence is TGCAGTGCTAGAGTTGACAAGGTCTATGGCTACACCTTC. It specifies CSARVDKVYGYTF.

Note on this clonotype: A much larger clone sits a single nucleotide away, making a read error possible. As DNA, the CDR3 is TGTGCCAGTAGTTTTCACAGACAAGAGACCCAGTACTTC. As protein: CASSFHRQETQYF. The rearrangement uses TRBV19 and TRBJ2-5, with D uncertain. The CDR3 extends over 13 amino acids. V gave up 5 bases and J gave up 2 bases, with 9 bases separating them. Looked up from germline, CDR1 is LNHDA and CDR2 is SQIVND (reference sequence).

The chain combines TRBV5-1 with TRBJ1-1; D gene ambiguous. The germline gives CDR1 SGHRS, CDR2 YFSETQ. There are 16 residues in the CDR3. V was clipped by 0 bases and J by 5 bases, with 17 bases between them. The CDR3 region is CASSLGWRQRSTEAFF. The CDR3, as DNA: TGCGCCAGCAGCTTGGGGTGGCGTCAGAGGAGTACTGAAGCTTTCTTT.

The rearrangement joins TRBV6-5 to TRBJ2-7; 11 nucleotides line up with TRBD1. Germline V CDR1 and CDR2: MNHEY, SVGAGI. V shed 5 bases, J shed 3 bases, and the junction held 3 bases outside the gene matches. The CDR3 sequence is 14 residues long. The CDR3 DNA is TGTGCCAGCAGTGGGACAGGGGGTGACTACGAGCAGTACTTC. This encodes CASSGTGGDYEQYF.

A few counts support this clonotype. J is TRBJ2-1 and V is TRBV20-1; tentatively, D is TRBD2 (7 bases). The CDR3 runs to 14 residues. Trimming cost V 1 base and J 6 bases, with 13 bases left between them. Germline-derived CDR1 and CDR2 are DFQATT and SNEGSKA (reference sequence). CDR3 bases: TGCAGTGCTAGAGTGGGGGGGGGCGGCAATGAGCAGTTCTTC. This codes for CSARVGGGGNEQFF.

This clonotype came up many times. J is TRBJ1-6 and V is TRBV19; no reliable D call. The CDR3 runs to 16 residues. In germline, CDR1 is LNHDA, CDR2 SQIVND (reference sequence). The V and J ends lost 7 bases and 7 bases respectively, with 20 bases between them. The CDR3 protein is CASKELLHGGNSPLHF. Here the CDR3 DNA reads TGTGCCAGTAAGGAACTTCTGCACGGTGGGAATTCACCCCTCCACTTT.

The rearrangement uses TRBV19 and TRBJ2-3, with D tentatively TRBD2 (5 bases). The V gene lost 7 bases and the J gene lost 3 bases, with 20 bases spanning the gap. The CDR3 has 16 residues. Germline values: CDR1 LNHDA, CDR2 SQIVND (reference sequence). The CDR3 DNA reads TGTGCCAGTATGATCAATGCGGGTTTTAAGACAGATACGCAGTATTTT. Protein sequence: CASMINAGFKTDTQYF.

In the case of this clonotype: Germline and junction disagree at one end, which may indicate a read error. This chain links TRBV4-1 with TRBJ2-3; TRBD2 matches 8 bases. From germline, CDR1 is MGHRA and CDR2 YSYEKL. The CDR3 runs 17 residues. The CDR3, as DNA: TGTGCCAGCAGCCAAGCCATAACCGCGGGAGGTAGAATACAATGGTATTTT. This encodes CASSQAITAGGRIQWYF.

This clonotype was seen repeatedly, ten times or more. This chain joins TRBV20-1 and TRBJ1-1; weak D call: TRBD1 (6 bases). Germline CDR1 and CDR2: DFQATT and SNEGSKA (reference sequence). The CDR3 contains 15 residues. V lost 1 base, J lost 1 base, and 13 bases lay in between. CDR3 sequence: CSARVRGGRNTEAFF. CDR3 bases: TGCAGTGCTAGAGTTCGGGGGGGCAGGAACACTGAAGCTTTCTTT.

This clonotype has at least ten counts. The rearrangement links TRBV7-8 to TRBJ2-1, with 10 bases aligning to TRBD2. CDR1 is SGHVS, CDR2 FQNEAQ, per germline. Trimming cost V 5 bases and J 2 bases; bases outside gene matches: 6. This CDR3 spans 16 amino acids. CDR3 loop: CASSPVAGGAYNEQFF. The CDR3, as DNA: TGTGCCAGCAGCCCGGTAGCGGGGGGTGCCTACAATGAGCAGTTCTTC.

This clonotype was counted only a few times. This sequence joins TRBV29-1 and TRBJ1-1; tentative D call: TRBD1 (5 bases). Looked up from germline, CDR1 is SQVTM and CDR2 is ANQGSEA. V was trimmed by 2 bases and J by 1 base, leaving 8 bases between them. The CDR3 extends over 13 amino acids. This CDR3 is CSVENQGNTEAFF. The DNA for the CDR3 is TGCAGCGTTGAAAACCAGGGGAACACTGAAGCTTTCTTT. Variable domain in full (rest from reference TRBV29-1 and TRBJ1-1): SAVISQKPSRDICQRGTSLTIQCQVDSQVTMMFWYRQQPGQSLTLIATANQGSEATYESGFVIDKFPISRPNLTFSTLTVSNMSPEDSSIYLCSVENQGNTEAFFGQGTRLTVV.

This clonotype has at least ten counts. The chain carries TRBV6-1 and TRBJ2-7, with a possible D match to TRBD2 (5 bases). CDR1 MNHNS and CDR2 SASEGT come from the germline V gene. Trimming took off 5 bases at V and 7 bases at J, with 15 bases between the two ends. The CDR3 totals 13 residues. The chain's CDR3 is CASSLTILREQYF. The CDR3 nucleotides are TGTGCCAGCAGTTTGACTATCCTGAGGGAGCAGTACTTC.